In this sample, the clone carrying this TCR beta chain turned up many times. The antigen is undetermined. The ends were cut back, 4 bases at V and 5 bases at J, with 14 bases in the middle. The V gene's germline CDR1 is LNHDA and CDR2 SQIVND (reference sequence). The CDR3 length is 14 residues. The data were taken from a study of T cells in Graves' hyperthyroidism and ophthalmopathy. The authors obtained PBMCs from over 7.5 ml of fresh peripheral blood. Findings and limits, study-wide: Blood shared most expanded thyroid clonotypes above 0.001. A median approximately 6.8 months before onset, the model predicted ophthalmopathy.

RNA transcripts were the template for amplifying TCR beta CDR3 regions. HTBI primers were used for first-round RT-PCR of the TCR CDR3. Via MiXCR, TCRdb re-called the multiplex PCR reads, giving one row per CDR3 protein. The profile shows 350,000 to 400,000 distinct CDR3 sequences, 19% of them singletons. V usage is TRBV19 and J usage is TRBJ1-2; D uncertain. The sample comprised blood. This TCR was recovered from a woman in her late teens or twenties with Graves' hyperthyroidism. The CDR3 here is CASSTLWLLYGYTF. CDR3 nucleotide sequence: TGTGCCAGTAGTACCTTATGGCTACTTTATGGCTACACCTTC. Looking up the rest from reference TRBV19 and TRBJ1-2 gives the full variable domain: DGGITQSPKYLFRKEGQNVTLSCEQNLNHDAMYWYRQDPGQGLRLIYYSQIVNDFQKGDIAEGYSVSREKKESFPLTVTSAQKNPTAFYLCASSTLWLLYGYTFGSGTRLTVV.